The clone carrying this T cell receptor beta chain showed up just a few times. What it recognizes is unknown. The data were obtained in a study of T-cell reconstitution after alpha-beta-depleted transplantation in children. This CDR3 is built from 16 residues. V was clipped by 4 bases and J by 2 bases; unmatched bases: 8. CDR1 MGHRA and CDR2 YSYEKL come from the germline V gene. Study-wide points: From surviving recipient T cells and thymic progenitors came the high day-60 TCRbeta diversity observed in some patients. T-cell counts and diversity at one year post-transplant came mainly from newly produced T cells. Roughly two months post-transplant, alpha-beta T cells reportedly originated from several hundred graft clones that had expanded.

It was with unique molecular identifiers that the TCRbeta library was prepared. TCRdb ran MiXCR on the PCR reads and lists one entry per CDR3 protein. The sample yields approximately 300,000 distinct CDR3 sequences, roughly 7.8% seen once. The V and J genes are TRBV4-1 and TRBJ2-3; 8 nucleotides agree with TRBD2. This sample comprised peripheral blood, obtained 360 days after TCRalphabeta/CD19-depleted stem cell transplant. The TCR was taken from a female patient between 2 and 10 years old who had a stem cell transplant for Fanconi anemia, so the T cells may come from the graft donor. CDR3 region: CASSLREGTATDTQYF. The CDR3 DNA sequence: TGCGCCAGCAGCCTCCGGGAGGGCACTGCCACAGATACGCAGTATTTT.